These T cell receptor beta chains were read from a single sample in a study of blood T cells in healthy people across ages. TCRdb reanalysed the 5' RACE reads using MiXCR and keeps one entry per CDR3 protein. This table has approximately 2,000,000 distinct CDR3 sequences, about two fifths appearing once. Input material: blood. These receptors were taken from a human donor in good health. Each CDR3 is given with its conserved first and last residue. The D gene is left open where the match is weak. The size entry is marked missing in some rows and otherwise reads once, few, many or a size class.

v_call	clone_size	j_call	d_call	cdr3_nt	cdr3_aa
TRBV20-1	.	TRBJ2-3	.	TGCAGTGCTAGAGATGCCCTAGGAGGCACAGATACGCAGTATTTT	CSARDALGGTDTQYF
TRBV7-2	.	TRBJ2-7	.	TGTGCCAGCAGCCCGCATGAGGGAGGCGAGCAGTACTTC	CASSPHEGGEQYF
TRBV29-1	.	TRBJ1-2	.	TGCAGCGTTGGGGGCTCCTCATGGGGCTATGGCTACACCTTC	CSVGGSSWGYGYTF
TRBV6-5	.	TRBJ2-7	.	TGTGCCAGCAGTTACTCGACCTACAGGGCCTACGAGCAGTACTTC	CASSYSTYRAYEQYF
TRBV29-1	.	TRBJ1-1	.	TGCAGCGTTGAGACAGCATCAAGTTACACTGAAGCTTTCTTT	CSVETASSYTEAFF
TRBV7-9	once	TRBJ1-1	.	TGTGCCAGCAGCTATTTACCCGGAAGCCTCGAAGCTTTCTTT	CASSYLPGSLEAFF
TRBV7-9	.	TRBJ2-1	.	TGTGCCAGCAGCTTAGTTCTTGGCGGGTACAATGAGCAGTTCTTC	CASSLVLGGYNEQFF
TRBV12-3/TRBV12-4	.	TRBJ2-1	TRBD1	TGTGCCAGCAGTCCAGCGACAGGGCTCGCCAAAAACGTTCAGTTCTTC	CASSPATGLAKNVQFF
TRBV20-1	.	TRBJ2-7	.	TGCAGTGCTGCCGGACGCGCCTACGAGCAGTACTTC	CSAAGRAYEQYF
TRBV9	.	TRBJ2-7	.	TGTGCCAGCAGCGTGGGACCACAAGGGAGCTCCTACGAGCAGTACTTC	CASSVGPQGSSYEQYF
TRBV5-6	.	TRBJ2-1	TRBD2	TGTGCCAGCAGCTTGGGTCGTAGCGGGGGGACCGGGACCTACAATGAGCAGTTCTTC	CASSLGRSGGTGTYNEQFF
TRBV6-5	.	TRBJ1-5	TRBD1	TGTGCCAGCAGTTACTCGAAATCCGGCGGACAGGAGCTTAATAGCAATCAGCCCCAGCATTTT	CASSYSKSGGQELNSNQPQHF
TRBV19	few	TRBJ2-3	.	TGTGCCAGTAGTATGGGAAAGAGCACAGATACGCAGTATTTT	CASSMGKSTDTQYF
TRBV9	.	TRBJ1-1	TRBD1	TGTGCCAGCAGCGTAGAACCAGGGGGCTCGGGCACTGAAGCTTTCTTT	CASSVEPGGSGTEAFF
TRBV7-2	.	TRBJ2-7	.	TGTGCCAGCAGACTTGACACGTTAAGCCCCTACGAGCAGTACTTC	CASRLDTLSPYEQYF
TRBV5-1	.	TRBJ2-4	.	TGCGCCAGCAGAGTCTTGGGGGGAAACATTCAGTACTTC	CASRVLGGNIQYF
TRBV7-2	many	TRBJ2-7	.	TGTGCCAGCAGCTTATTTTCCGGGGATGGGGACGAGCAGTACTTC	CASSLFSGDGDEQYF
TRBV7-6	.	TRBJ2-5	.	TGTGCCAGCAGCTTAGCGTCGCTAAGCTCTCGGGAGACCCAGTACTTC	CASSLASLSSRETQYF
TRBV15	.	TRBJ2-7	.	TGTGCCACCAGCAGAGGGGGGATTTACGAGCAGTACTTC	CATSRGGIYEQYF
TRBV10-3	few	TRBJ2-7	TRBD1	TGTGCCACCATTGACAGGGGAAGTACCTACGAGCAGTACTTC	CATIDRGSTYEQYF
TRBV9	few	TRBJ1-6	.	TGTGCCAGCGGACTAAATTCACCCCTCCACTTT	CASGLNSPLHF
TRBV4-1	few	TRBJ1-4	.	TGCGCCAGCAGCCAATACACGGGGGCAGAAACTAATGAAAAACTGTTTTTT	CASSQYTGAETNEKLFF
TRBV20-1	few	TRBJ2-1	.	TGCAGTGCTTCAGACGGAAACTCCTACAATGAGCAGTTCTTC	CSASDGNSYNEQFF
TRBV7-3	.	TRBJ1-2	.	TGTGCCAGCAGCCGGGGCGGGGGAACCTATGGCTACACCTTC	CASSRGGGTYGYTF
TRBV21-1	few	TRBJ1-5	.	TGTGCCAGCAGCAAATGTTTGACAGGGATAAATCAGCCCCAGCATTTT	CASSKCLTGINQPQHF
TRBV5-1	.	TRBJ2-1	.	TGCGCCAGCAGCGACACCCACAATGAGCAGTTCTTC	CASSDTHNEQFF
TRBV7-2	.	TRBJ1-4	TRBD1	TGTGCCAGCAGCTTATCTTCCGGACCCAACACAGGGGCCGAAAAACTGTTTTTT	CASSLSSGPNTGAEKLFF
TRBV6-1	.	TRBJ1-2	.	TGTGCCAGCAGGGCTGGACAGCTAGACTATGGCTACACCTTC	CASRAGQLDYGYTF
TRBV29-1	.	TRBJ2-7	.	TGCAGCGTTGTTTACAGCATCCTACGAGAGCAGTACTTC	CSVVYSILREQYF
TRBV7-2	.	TRBJ2-7	TRBD1	TGTGCCAGCAGCGGGATGACAGGGACAACCTACGAGCAGTACTTC	CASSGMTGTTYEQYF
TRBV24-1	few	TRBJ2-3	TRBD2	TGTGCCACCCGTGGAACTAGCGGGGCAGATACGCAGTATTTT	CATRGTSGADTQYF
TRBV5-1	.	TRBJ2-5	.	TGCGCCAGCAGCTTGAACTTCGAGTACGGGCAGTACTTC	CASSLNFEYGQYF